The 5 T cell receptor beta chains below come from one sample, sequenced in a study of T cell responses to AZD1222 COVID-19 vaccine. Sequencing was performed with immunoSEQ multiplex PCR; in TCRdb, only in-frame clones are kept and a portion is missing. The table shows about 85,000 clones, with over 75% occurring only once. Source: peripheral blood, taken on day 0 of AZD1222 vaccination. Receptors originate from an adult in good health.

The gene calls are TRBV6-5 and TRBJ1-6, with a possible D match to TRBD1 (5 bases). The V and J ends lost 0 bases and 9 bases respectively, with 9 bases between them. From germline, CDR1 is MNHEY and CDR2 SVGAGI. This CDR3 contains 14 residues. CDR3 in DNA: TGTGCCAGCAGTTACTCGGGGGATTTTTCACCCCTCCACTTT. It translates to CASSYSGDFSPLHF.

This chain links TRBV6-1 with TRBJ1-4, with unresolved D. Germline V gene data show CDR1 as MNHNS and CDR2 as SASEGT. Trimming left V 4 bases short and J 0 bases short, with 12 bases between. CDR3 size: 16 residues. The CDR3 nucleotides are TGTGCCAGCAGTGGGAGGACTTTAGCAACTAATGAAAAACTGTTTTTT. Translated, it gives CASSGRTLATNEKLFF.

The V call is TRBV19, the J call TRBJ1-1; 8 bases fit TRBD1. The CDR3 sequence is 14 residues long. V gave up 5 bases and J gave up 5 bases; unmatched junction bases: 7. CDR1 is LNHDA and CDR2 is SQIVND in the germline V gene (reference sequence). This chain's CDR3 is CASSETGGGTEAFF. The CDR3 bases are TGTGCCAGTAGTGAAACAGGGGGTGGTACTGAAGCTTTCTTT.

This sequence joins TRBV19 and TRBJ1-5, with no clear D. Germline V lookup: CDR1 LNHDA, CDR2 SQIVND (reference sequence). V was pared by 2 bases and J by 6 bases, with 11 bases between. The CDR3 is 14 residues long. The CDR3, as DNA: TGTGCCAGTAGTATAACGGGATCTAGTCAGCCCCAGCATTTT. Protein product: CASSITGSSQPQHF.

The rearrangement joins TRBV28 to TRBJ2-3; a weak D match, TRBD2 (6 bases). Germline CDR1 is MDHEN and CDR2 is SYDVKM. V was shortened by 9 bases and J by 5 bases, with 12 bases between the two germline ends. The CDR3 covers 12 residues. This chain's CDR3 is CASAGRQDTQYF. CDR3 nucleotide sequence: TGTGCCAGTGCCGGGAGACAAGATACGCAGTATTTT.